This section outlines one TCR beta chain sequence together with its context. Antigen: not known. Unrecorded immune exposures were likely, despite nominal health at sampling. Germline CDR1 is SEHNR and CDR2 is FQNEAQ (reference sequence). This CDR3 comprises 15 residues. Trimming removed 5 bases from V and 7 bases from J; junction bases left unmatched: 11. With 60 Vbeta and 13 Jbeta primers, the PCR was carried out. Authors' analysis steps: In a later analysis, the count reached roughly 80 million unique TCR beta chains, with about 12 million shared. Clones were sequenced by immunoSEQ multiplex PCR, and TCRdb holds only the in-frame ones, with some missing. V and J calls and clone size follow that table, whereas D and trimming were derived from the DNA. The sample carries about 140,000 clones, roughly 80% recorded once. This record belongs to a study of cytomegalovirus exposure and HLA in healthy donors.

Points from the study as a whole: In a later analysis, CMV-associated beta chains were mostly HLA-associated, it appeared.

Sequenced sample: PBMCs. The chain uses TRBV7-9 and TRBJ2-1, with TRBD2 identical over 7 bases. The TCR comes from a female donor in good health and CMV-seronegative. This CDR3 reads CASSQWTRNSNEQFF. The CDR3 DNA reads as TGTGCCAGCAGCCAATGGACTAGAAACTCTAATGAGCAGTTCTTC.